A single sample gave rise to the 20 T cell receptor beta chains below, sequenced in a study of graft-versus-host responses after intestinal transplantation. Their antigen targets remain unknown. This table comes from immunoSEQ multiplex PCR, and its TCRdb copy is limited to in-frame clones, with some not included. The profile shows about 51,000 clones, 80% to 90% of them singletons. The source material was unstimulated CD4+ T cells sorted from spleen or lymph node cells, sampled before transplant. Every receptor here comes from a human donor who was the organ donor for an intestinal transplant.

The gene calls are TRBV19 and TRBJ2-5; TRBD1 aligns across 12 bases. CDR1 is LNHDA, CDR2 SQIVND, per germline (reference sequence). This CDR3 spans 16 amino acids. The ends lost 6 bases at V and 5 bases at J; junction bases unmatched: 10. The CDR3: CASRGDRGRSGETQYF. CDR3 DNA: TGTGCCAGTAGAGGGGACAGGGGGCGCTCGGGCGAGACCCAGTACTTC.

The rearrangement links TRBV7-2 to TRBJ2-7, with 10 nucleotides matching TRBD2. V lost 0 bases to trimming and J lost 3 bases; unmatched junction nucleotides: 2. Germline V gives CDR1 SGHTA, CDR2 FQGNSA. This CDR3 comprises 15 residues. In DNA form, the CDR3 reads TGTGCCAGCAGCTTAGCGGGGACTAGCGACTACGAGCAGTACTTC. Its protein product is CASSLAGTSDYEQYF.

This clone was seen only once. The J gene is TRBJ2-1, the V gene TRBV5-1; TRBD1 aligns across 7 bases. Trimming at V came to 1 base and at J to 0 bases, leaving 19 bases not matched to a gene. The CDR3 spans 21 residues. Looked up from germline, CDR1 is SGHRS and CDR2 is YFSETQ. CDR3 region: CASSLRRQGNPPESSYNEQFF. Written as DNA, the CDR3 is TGCGCCAGCAGCTTGCGGCGACAGGGAAACCCTCCAGAAAGCTCCTACAATGAGCAGTTCTTC.

This sequence joins TRBV29-1 and TRBJ2-7; 10 bases align to TRBD2. V shed 7 bases and J 3 bases; nucleotides not matched to a gene: 3. CDR1 SQVTM and CDR2 ANQGSEA come from the germline V gene. The CDR3 totals 12 residues. The CDR3 DNA reads TGCAGCGCTTGGACTAGCGGCTACGAGCAGTACTTC. It codes for CSAWTSGYEQYF.

J is TRBJ2-3 and V is TRBV4-3; 7 nucleotides agree with TRBD2. Germline V gene data show CDR1 as LGHNA and CDR2 as YSLEER. CDR3 length: 15 residues. V lost 8 bases and J lost 7; bases outside the gene matches: 15. CDR3 in DNA: TGCGCCAGCGCCGCTCGACTAGCAAGACCTAATACGCAGTATTTT. Translating gives CASAARLARPNTQYF.

The gene calls are TRBV6-5 and TRBJ2-7, with D tentatively TRBD2 (5 bases). Per germline, CDR1 MNHEY and CDR2 SVGAGI. This CDR3 comprises 13 residues. V was cut by 0 bases and J by 5 bases, with 8 bases left in between. The CDR3 DNA reads as TGTGCCAGCAGTTACTCGTACGGGAACGAGCAGTACTTC. It is translated as CASSYSYGNEQYF.

The V and J genes are TRBV25-1 and TRBJ2-5; the D gene is possibly TRBD1 (6 bases). The CDR3 extends over 15 amino acids. Per germline, CDR1 MGHDK and CDR2 SYGVNS. The germline V and J ends were trimmed by 5 bases and 5 bases, with 18 bases remaining between them. CDR3 DNA sequence: TGTGCCAGCAGTAAAGGAAACAGGGATGCGGAGACCCAGTACTTC. Translation gives CASSKGNRDAETQYF. Full variable domain (remainder filled in from reference TRBV25-1 and TRBJ2-5): EADIYQTPRYLVIGTGKKITLECSQTMGHDKMYWYQQDPGMELHLIHYSYGVNSTEKGDLSSESTVSRIRTEHFPLTLESARPSHTSQYLCASSKGNRDAETQYFGPGTRLLVL.

The count of this clone is one. The CDR3 region has the DNA TGTGCCTGGAGTGTCGAGAAAGCGGGAGGGCGGAGCACAGATACGCAGTATTTT. It translates to CAWSVEKAGGRSTDTQYF. This sequence joins TRBV30 and TRBJ2-3, with TRBD2 matching 10 bases. Germline CDR1 GTSNPN, CDR2 SVGIG (reference sequence). J gave up 0 bases and V 0 bases, and 9 bases lay outside the gene matches. The CDR3 runs to 18 residues.

The rearrangement uses TRBV18 and TRBJ2-7, with 11 bases that match TRBD1. This CDR3 has 15 amino acids. CDR1 is KGHSH and CDR2 is LQKENI in the germline V gene. V gave up 4 bases and J gave up 4 bases; unmatched junction bases: 6. The CDR3 nucleotides are TGTGCCAGCTCACGGCCGGGACAGGGGGTGTACGAGCAGTACTTC. Protein product: CASSRPGQGVYEQYF.

CDR3 DNA: TGTGCCAGCAGTTTGGGGGGACAGCCAATGAACACTGAAGCTTTCTTT. Its translation is CASSLGGQPMNTEAFF. The V and J genes are TRBV28 and TRBJ1-1, with TRBD1 matching 7 bases. This CDR3 has 16 residues. Germline-derived CDR1 and CDR2 are MDHEN and SYDVKM. J lost 0 bases, V lost 3 bases, and 7 bases had no gene match.

The chain joins TRBV19 to TRBJ1-2; 9 nucleotides agree with TRBD1. Germline-derived CDR1 and CDR2 are LNHDA and SQIVND (reference sequence). The CDR3 is made up of 16 amino acids. V shed 3 bases and J 6 bases; nucleotides not matched to a gene: 11. CDR3 nucleotide sequence: TGTGCCAGTAGTATCGGGTTCGGGACAGGGAGTGATGGCTACACCTTC. Its protein is CASSIGFGTGSDGYTF.

The V call is TRBV6-5, the J call TRBJ2-7; no definite D call. The ends were cut back, 5 bases at V and 5 bases at J, with 13 bases in the middle. The germline gives CDR1 MNHEY, CDR2 SVGAGI. CDR3 length: 13 amino acids. The chain's CDR3 is CASSSRASNEQYF. The CDR3 nucleotides are TGTGCCAGCAGTAGTAGAGCTAGTAACGAGCAGTACTTC.

The V and J genes are TRBV5-5 and TRBJ2-3, with TRBD2 matching over 9 bases. V was pared by 4 bases and J by 4 bases, with 10 bases of the junction left unmatched. CDR3 size: 16 residues. Germline CDR1 SGHKS, CDR2 YYEKEE (reference sequence). CDR3 region: CASSRIAGAVSDTQYF. CDR3 nucleotides: TGTGCCAGCAGCCGGATAGCGGGAGCGGTCTCAGATACGCAGTATTTT.

The rearrangement links TRBV6-4 to TRBJ2-7; 9 bases are a match to TRBD2. The CDR3 has 16 amino acids. The germline CDR1 and CDR2 sequences are MRHNA and SNTAGT. Trimming removed 8 bases from V and 6 bases from J; junction bases left unmatched: 17. The CDR3 reads CASGPRETSGPREQYF. The CDR3 nucleotides are TGTGCCAGCGGACCCCGGGAGACTAGCGGCCCCCGCGAGCAGTACTTC.

The chain couples TRBV11-2 to TRBJ1-3; TRBD1 matches 7 bases. This CDR3 spans 15 amino acids. Unmatched junction bases numbered 4, after V lost 1 base and J lost 4 bases. CDR1 is SGHAT and CDR2 is FQNNGV in the germline V gene. The CDR3 region has the DNA TGTGCCAGCAGCTTAGGACAGGGTCGCGGAAACACCATATATTTT. The encoded protein is CASSLGQGRGNTIYF.

The chain combines TRBV7-2 with TRBJ1-5, with D possibly being TRBD1 (5 bases). V was clipped by 3 bases and J by 2 bases, with 8 bases between them. The CDR3 consists of 14 residues. Germline values: CDR1 SGHTA, CDR2 FQGNSA. The chain's CDR3 is CASSFSGRNQPQHF. CDR3 nucleotide sequence: TGTGCCAGCAGCTTTTCAGGGCGCAATCAGCCCCAGCATTTT.

This clone was detected a few times. The chain combines TRBV7-2 with TRBJ2-7, with D maybe TRBD1 (5 bases). In germline, CDR1 is SGHTA, CDR2 FQGNSA. The CDR3 is 14 amino acids. V was shortened by 2 bases and J by 6 bases, with 14 bases between the two germline ends. CDR3 protein: CASSLSRPQGEQYF. The CDR3 nucleotides are TGTGCCAGCAGCTTAAGCCGGCCCCAGGGCGAGCAGTACTTC.

The genes are TRBV5-1 and TRBJ2-2, with 13 bases that match TRBD2. There are 15 residues in the CDR3. The junction had 0 bases not matched to a gene; V was cut back by 3 bases and J by 4 bases. CDR1 is SGHRS, CDR2 YFSETQ, per germline. For the CDR3, the DNA is TGCGCCAGCAGCTGGACTAGCGGGAGCACCGGGGAGCTGTTTTTT. Its protein product is CASSWTSGSTGELFF.

J is TRBJ2-7 and V is TRBV6-1; D perhaps matches TRBD2 (6 bases). The V gene's germline CDR1 is MNHNS and CDR2 SASEGT. The CDR3 consists of 15 residues. V shed 5 bases and J shed 4 bases, with 18 bases lying between them. The CDR3 nucleotides are TGTGCCAGCAGTAGCCGTGAAGGGGCGGGATACGAGCAGTACTTC. Its translation: CASSSREGAGYEQYF.

The V and J genes are TRBV6-5 and TRBJ2-7, with 7 bases that match TRBD1. CDR1 is MNHEY and CDR2 is SVGAGI in the germline V gene. The CDR3 sequence is 14 residues long. With 3 bases clipped from V and 2 bases from J, the junction kept 4 bases outside the gene matches. As DNA, the CDR3 is TGTGCCAGCAGTTATGGGACAGCCCCCTACGAGCAGTACTTC. It is translated as CASSYGTAPYEQYF.